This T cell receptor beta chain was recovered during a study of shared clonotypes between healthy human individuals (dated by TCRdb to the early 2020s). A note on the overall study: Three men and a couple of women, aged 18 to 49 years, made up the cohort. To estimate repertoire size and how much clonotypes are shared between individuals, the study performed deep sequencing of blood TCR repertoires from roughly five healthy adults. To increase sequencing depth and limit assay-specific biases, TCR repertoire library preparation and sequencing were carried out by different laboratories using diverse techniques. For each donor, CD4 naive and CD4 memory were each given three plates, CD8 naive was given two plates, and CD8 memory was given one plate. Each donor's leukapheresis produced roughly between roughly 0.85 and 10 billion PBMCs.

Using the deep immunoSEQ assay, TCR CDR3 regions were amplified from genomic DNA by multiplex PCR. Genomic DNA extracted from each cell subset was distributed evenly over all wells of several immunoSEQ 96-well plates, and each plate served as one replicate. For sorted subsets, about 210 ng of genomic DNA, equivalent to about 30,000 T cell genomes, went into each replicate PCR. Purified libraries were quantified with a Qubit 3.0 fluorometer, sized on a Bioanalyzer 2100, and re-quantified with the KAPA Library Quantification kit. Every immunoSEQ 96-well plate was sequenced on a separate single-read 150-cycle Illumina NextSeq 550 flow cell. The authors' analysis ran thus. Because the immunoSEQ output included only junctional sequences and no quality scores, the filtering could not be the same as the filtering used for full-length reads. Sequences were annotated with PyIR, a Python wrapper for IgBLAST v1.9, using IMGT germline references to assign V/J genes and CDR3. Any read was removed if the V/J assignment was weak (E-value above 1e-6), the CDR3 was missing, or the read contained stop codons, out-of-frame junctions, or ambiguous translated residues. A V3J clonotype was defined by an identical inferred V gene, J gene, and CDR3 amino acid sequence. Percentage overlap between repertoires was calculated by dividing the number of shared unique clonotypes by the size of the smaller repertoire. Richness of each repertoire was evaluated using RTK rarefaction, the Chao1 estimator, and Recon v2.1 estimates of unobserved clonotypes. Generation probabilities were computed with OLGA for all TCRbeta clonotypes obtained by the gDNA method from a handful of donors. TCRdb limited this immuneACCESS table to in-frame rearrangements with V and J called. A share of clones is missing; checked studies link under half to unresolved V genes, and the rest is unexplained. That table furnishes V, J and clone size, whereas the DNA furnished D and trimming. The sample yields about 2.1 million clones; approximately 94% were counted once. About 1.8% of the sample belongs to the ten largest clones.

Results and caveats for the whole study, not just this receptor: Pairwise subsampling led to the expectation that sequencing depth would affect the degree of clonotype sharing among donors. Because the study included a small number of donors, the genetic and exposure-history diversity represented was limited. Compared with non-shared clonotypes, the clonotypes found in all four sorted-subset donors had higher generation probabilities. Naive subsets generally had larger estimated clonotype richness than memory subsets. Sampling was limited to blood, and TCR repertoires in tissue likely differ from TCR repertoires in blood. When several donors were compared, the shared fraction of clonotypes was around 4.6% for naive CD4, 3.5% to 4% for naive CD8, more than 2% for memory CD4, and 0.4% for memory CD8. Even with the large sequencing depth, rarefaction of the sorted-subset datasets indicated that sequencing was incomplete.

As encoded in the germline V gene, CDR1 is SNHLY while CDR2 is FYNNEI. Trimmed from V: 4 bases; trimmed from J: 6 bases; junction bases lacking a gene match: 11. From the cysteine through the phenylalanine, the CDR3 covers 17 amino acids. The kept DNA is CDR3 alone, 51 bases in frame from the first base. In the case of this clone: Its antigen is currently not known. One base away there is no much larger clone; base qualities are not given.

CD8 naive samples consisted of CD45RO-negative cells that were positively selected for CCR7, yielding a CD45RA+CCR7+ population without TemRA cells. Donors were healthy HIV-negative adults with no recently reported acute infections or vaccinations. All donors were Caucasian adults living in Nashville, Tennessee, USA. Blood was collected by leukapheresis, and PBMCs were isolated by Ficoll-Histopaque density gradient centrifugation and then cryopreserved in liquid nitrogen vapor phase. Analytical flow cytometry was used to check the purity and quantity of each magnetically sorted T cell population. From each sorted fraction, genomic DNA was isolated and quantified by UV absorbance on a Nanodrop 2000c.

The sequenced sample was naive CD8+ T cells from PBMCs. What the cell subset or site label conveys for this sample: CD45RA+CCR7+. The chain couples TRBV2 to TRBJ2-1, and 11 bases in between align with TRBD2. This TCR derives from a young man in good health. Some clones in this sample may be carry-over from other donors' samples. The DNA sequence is TGTGCCAGCAGTGTCATAGTTACTAGCGGGAGTCCCAATGAGCAGTTCTTC. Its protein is CASSVIVTSGSPNEQFF.